The clone carrying this T cell receptor (beta chain) has a count of ten or more. Unique molecular identifiers tagged the TCRbeta library. In TCRdb, the PCR reads were re-called with MiXCR into one record per CDR3 protein. The data contain a few hundred thousand distinct CDR3 sequences, 13% of them singletons. The data belong to a study of T-cell reconstitution after alpha-beta-depleted transplantation in children. CDR3 length equals 12 residues. Germline CDR1 and CDR2: SQVTM and ANQGSEA. V dropped 7 bases and J dropped 7 bases, with 14 bases sitting between them. Sequenced material: PBMCs, taken from the stem cell graft. The chain carries TRBV29-1 and TRBJ2-1, with D unresolved. The sequence was obtained from a human donor who donated a stem cell graft to a child with Fanconi anemia. For the CDR3, the DNA is TGCAGCGGAGAGGACCCCGGAAATGAGCAGTTCTTC. It encodes CSGEDPGNEQFF.